This is a list of T cell receptor beta chains from one sample in a study of molecular identifiers for immune sequencing clone quantification. TCRdb re-analysed the PCR reads in MiXCR, keeping a single row per CDR3 protein. The sample lists more than 10,000 distinct CDR3 sequences, around 18% seen once, with around 1.6% in the top ten. The source material was naive CD8+ T cells from blood, with Jurkat cell RNA spiked in. These receptors originate from a human donor in good health. Some libraries in this study had Jurkat cell RNA spiked in. Each CDR3 is given with its conserved first and last residue. The order of the fields is CDR3 DNA, CDR3 protein, V gene, D gene, clone size, J gene. A D gene is named only where the DNA matches it firmly. Only some rows state a clone size, as once, few, many or a class for expanded clones.

cdr3_nt: TGTGCCAGCAGCTTAGTCAGGGGGGACCCGATCAACACCGGGGAGCTGTTTTTT
cdr3_aa: CASSLVRGDPINTGELFF
v_call: TRBV7-6
d_call: -
clone_size: many
j_call: TRBJ2-2

cdr3_nt: TGTGCCAGCAGCTTACCTGTCGGACAGGGGCAGTTCTTC
cdr3_aa: CASSLPVGQGQFF
v_call: TRBV7-9
d_call: TRBD1
clone_size: -
j_call: TRBJ2-1

cdr3_nt: TGTGCCAGCAGCCCCAGGGCTGGTGAAGCTTTCTTT
cdr3_aa: CASSPRAGEAFF
v_call: TRBV13
d_call: -
clone_size: many
j_call: TRBJ1-1

cdr3_nt: TGTGCCGTGGGGGACTACCCCACCGGGGAGCTGTTTTTT
cdr3_aa: CAVGDYPTGELFF
v_call: TRBV19
d_call: TRBD2
clone_size: many
j_call: TRBJ2-2

cdr3_nt: TGTGCCAGCAGCTTAGCGACAGGGACAGCTAACTATGGCTACACCTTC
cdr3_aa: CASSLATGTANYGYTF
v_call: TRBV7-8
d_call: TRBD1
clone_size: many
j_call: TRBJ1-2

cdr3_nt: TGTGCCAGCAGTTACAGGTGGGAGGGTTACTACAATGAGCAGTTCTTC
cdr3_aa: CASSYRWEGYYNEQFF
v_call: TRBV6-5
d_call: TRBD2
clone_size: many
j_call: TRBJ2-1

cdr3_nt: TGTGCCAGCTCACCGGAGGACACAGGCACAGATACGCAGTATTTT
cdr3_aa: CASSPEDTGTDTQYF
v_call: TRBV18
d_call: -
clone_size: few
j_call: TRBJ2-3

cdr3_nt: TGTGCCAGCAGCCTAACGGGGCGGGGGGACTATGGCTACACCTTC
cdr3_aa: CASSLTGRGDYGYTF
v_call: TRBV6-5
d_call: -
clone_size: many
j_call: TRBJ1-2

cdr3_nt: TGTGCCACCAGTGATTTTAGGCAGGGGGCGGGCAATGAGCAGTTCTTC
cdr3_aa: CATSDFRQGAGNEQFF
v_call: TRBV24-1
d_call: TRBD1
clone_size: few
j_call: TRBJ2-1

cdr3_nt: TGCAGTGCTAGAGACCTCACGGGGGAGCGGTCCACAGATACGCAGTATTTT
cdr3_aa: CSARDLTGERSTDTQYF
v_call: TRBV20-1
d_call: -
clone_size: medium-sized
j_call: TRBJ2-3

cdr3_nt: TGTGCCAGTAGTATGGACAGCCGATATAGCAATCAGCCCCAGCATTTT
cdr3_aa: CASSMDSRYSNQPQHF
v_call: TRBV19
d_call: -
clone_size: many
j_call: TRBJ1-5

cdr3_nt: TGTGCCAGCAGCTCCGGGACAGGGGGTTTGTCTCAGCCCCAGCATTTT
cdr3_aa: CASSSGTGGLSQPQHF
v_call: TRBV11-2
d_call: TRBD1
clone_size: -
j_call: TRBJ1-5

cdr3_nt: TGTGCCAGCAGCCAAGATCCTGTGGGAGGATCATCTGGGGCCAACGTCCTGACTTTC
cdr3_aa: CASSQDPVGGSSGANVLTF
v_call: TRBV4-2
d_call: -
clone_size: medium-sized
j_call: TRBJ2-6

cdr3_nt: TGCAGTGCTAAAGTGGTCACCTACAATGAGCAGTTCTTC
cdr3_aa: CSAKVVTYNEQFF
v_call: TRBV20-1
d_call: -
clone_size: many
j_call: TRBJ2-1

cdr3_nt: TGTGCCAGCAGCCGGGGCGGGAATGAAGATACGCAGTATTTT
cdr3_aa: CASSRGGNEDTQYF
v_call: TRBV7-9
d_call: -
clone_size: medium-sized
j_call: TRBJ2-3

cdr3_nt: TGCAGTGCTAGATCGGCGGTTATTTCGGGGAGGGTTGAAGCTTTCTTT
cdr3_aa: CSARSAVISGRVEAFF
v_call: TRBV20-1
d_call: -
clone_size: medium-sized
j_call: TRBJ1-1

cdr3_nt: TGTGCCAGCAGCTTAGTTAGCGGGGCCTACAATGAGCAGTTCTTC
cdr3_aa: CASSLVSGAYNEQFF
v_call: TRBV7-9
d_call: TRBD2
clone_size: few
j_call: TRBJ2-1

cdr3_nt: TGTGCCAGCAGCTTGGGGCGGGGTTTTGAAGCTTTCTTT
cdr3_aa: CASSLGRGFEAFF
v_call: TRBV7-8
d_call: -
clone_size: many
j_call: TRBJ1-1

cdr3_nt: TGTGCCAGCGGCCTCTCCCTAGCGGGGGCCCCCCACAACGAGCAGTTCTTC
cdr3_aa: CASGLSLAGAPHNEQFF
v_call: TRBV7-8
d_call: TRBD2
clone_size: -
j_call: TRBJ2-1

cdr3_nt: TGCAGCGTTGTGCAAGGGGTCTATGGCTACACCTTC
cdr3_aa: CSVVQGVYGYTF
v_call: TRBV29-1
d_call: -
clone_size: many
j_call: TRBJ1-2

cdr3_nt: TGTGCCAGCGGCCTAACGGGACAGGGGAGCTACGAGCAGTACTTC
cdr3_aa: CASGLTGQGSYEQYF
v_call: TRBV27
d_call: TRBD1
clone_size: -
j_call: TRBJ2-7

cdr3_nt: TGTGCCAGCAGCGAAGGGGCTAGCGGGCCCTACACAGATACGCAGTATTTT
cdr3_aa: CASSEGASGPYTDTQYF
v_call: TRBV7-2
d_call: TRBD2
clone_size: many
j_call: TRBJ2-3

cdr3_nt: TGTGCCAGCAGCGACAGGTTTTTCACAGATACGCAGTATTTT
cdr3_aa: CASSDRFFTDTQYF
v_call: TRBV5-6
d_call: -
clone_size: many
j_call: TRBJ2-3

cdr3_nt: TGTGCCAGTAGCCGACTAGCACCGGACCCTAGCACAGATACGCAGTATTTT
cdr3_aa: CASSRLAPDPSTDTQYF
v_call: TRBV19
d_call: TRBD2
clone_size: many
j_call: TRBJ2-3

cdr3_nt: TGTGCCACCAGTGATTTGGGGGACATAAGATTTTTC
cdr3_aa: CATSDLGDIRFF
v_call: TRBV24-1
d_call: -
clone_size: many
j_call: TRBJ2-1

cdr3_nt: TGCAGCGTTAGGACTAGCGACTACAATGAGCAGTTCTTC
cdr3_aa: CSVRTSDYNEQFF
v_call: TRBV29-1
d_call: TRBD2
clone_size: medium-sized
j_call: TRBJ2-1

cdr3_nt: TGTGCCAGCCGGATAAGGGGTGGGGAAAAACTGTTTTTT
cdr3_aa: CASRIRGGEKLFF
v_call: TRBV28
d_call: -
clone_size: many
j_call: TRBJ1-4

cdr3_nt: TGCAGCGTTGATCGTCTAGCGGGGGGGGATGAGCAGTTCTTC
cdr3_aa: CSVDRLAGGDEQFF
v_call: TRBV29-1
d_call: TRBD2
clone_size: medium-sized
j_call: TRBJ2-1